The TCR beta chain described here comes from a study of CD8 T cells in Susac syndrome. Study results and caveats: The study acknowledged a relatively small number of individuals in its TCR sequencing and HLA analysis.

The CDR3 loop spans 10 amino acids. Germline V gene data show CDR1 as DFQATT and CDR2 as SNEGSKA (reference sequence). The ends were cut back, 6 bases at V and 10 bases at J, with 10 bases in the middle. As regards this clonotype: Its antigen is currently unknown.

Roughly 0.5 to 1 ug RNA was reverse transcribed with random hexamers. TCRdb re-derived calls from the immunoSEQ multiplex PCR reads in MiXCR, one entry per CDR3 protein. This table holds about 130,000 distinct CDR3 sequences, around 96% found once. Sequencing of TCR beta covered CD8+ and CD4+ T cells obtained from blood. TEMRA cells were FACS-enriched and CD8+ and CD4+ T cells negatively isolated. Source material: CD4+ T cells from PBMCs. This chain uses TRBV20-1 with TRBJ2-1; possibly TRBD2 for D (5 bases). The sequence came from a human donor in good health. CDR3 region: CSASAEEQFF. CDR3 bases: TGCAGTGCATCAGCGGAAGAGCAGTTCTTC.